These 21 T cell receptor beta chains were sequenced from one sample in a study of cytomegalovirus exposure and HLA in healthy donors (dated 2017 in TCRdb). The library came from the immunoSEQ multiplex PCR assay. For the multiplex PCR, a mixture combining 60 forward primers for TCR Vbeta segments and 13 reverse primers for TCR Jbeta segments was used. In its TCRdb copy, this immuneACCESS table keeps in-frame sequences only and misses some clones. Where compared with another copy, unresolved V genes explain less than half of these, and the others have no known cause. A total of 95,000 to 150,000 clones appear in this sample, 63% of them only once. Less than 12% of the sample is held by the ten biggest clonotypes. Sequenced: PBMCs. The receptors come from a man aged 35 to 55 in good health and CMV-seropositive.

The gene calls are TRBV7-9 and TRBJ1-4; D not certain. The CDR3 totals 12 residues. V was trimmed by 3 bases and J by 6 bases, leaving 5 bases between them. Germline CDR1 reads SEHNR; CDR2 reads FQNEAQ (reference sequence). CDR3 amino acids: CASSFLDEKLFF. DNA of the CDR3: TGTGCCAGCAGCTTCCTAGATGAAAAACTGTTTTTT.

This clone came up once. The chain uses TRBV10-3 and TRBJ1-1, with D hard to call. V was clipped by 8 bases and J by 0 bases, with 10 bases between them. Looked up from germline, CDR1 is ENHRY and CDR2 is SYGVKD. The CDR3 is 13 amino acids. The CDR3 is CAIRVAMNTEAFF. The DNA of the CDR3 is TGTGCCATCCGGGTTGCTATGAACACTGAAGCTTTCTTT.

V is TRBV9 and J is TRBJ2-7; tentatively, D is TRBD1 (6 bases). The V gene's germline CDR1 is SGDLS and CDR2 YYNGEE. V was clipped by 0 bases and J by 2 bases, with 12 bases between them. The CDR3 loop spans 15 amino acids. Here the CDR3 reads CASSVDRALPYEQYF. CDR3 bases: TGTGCCAGCAGCGTAGACAGGGCACTACCCTACGAGCAGTACTTC.

This chain connects TRBV29-1 to TRBJ1-2; D ambiguous. Germline V gives CDR1 SQVTM, CDR2 ANQGSEA. Between the trimmed V and J ends, which lost 4 bases and 5 bases, there was a span of 14 bases. The CDR3 runs 13 residues. The CDR3 sequence: CSVVRTEEYGYTF. CDR3 in DNA: TGCAGCGTTGTAAGGACGGAGGAATATGGCTACACCTTC.

Concerning this clone: The CDR3 end shows no conserved phenylalanine or tryptophan, and so a read error is likely. The V call is TRBV27, the J call TRBJ2-7, with TRBD2 as a possible D gene (7 bases). The CDR3 runs 13 residues. Germline lookup yields CDR1 MNHEY and CDR2 SMNVEV (reference sequence). The CDR3 reads CATGGGLSYEQYL. The CDR3 DNA is TGTGCTACAGGCGGGGGCCTTTCCTACGAGCAGTACCTC.

V gene TRBV7-9 combines with J gene TRBJ2-3; D might be TRBD1 (7 bases). This CDR3 spans 14 amino acids. The germline gives CDR1 SEHNR, CDR2 FQNEAQ (reference sequence). The ends were cut back, 3 bases at V and 5 bases at J, with 12 bases in the middle. Here the CDR3 reads CASSFPRGEDTQYF. For the CDR3, the DNA is TGTGCCAGCAGCTTCCCCAGGGGGGAAGATACGCAGTATTTT.

This rearrangement joins TRBV30 to TRBJ2-6, with D unresolved. The V end was cut by 0 bases, the J end by 0 bases, with 6 bases between. The CDR3 runs to 15 residues. The germline CDR1 and CDR2 sequences are GTSNPN and SVGIG (reference sequence). This CDR3 is CAWSVLSSGANVLTF. In DNA, the CDR3 is TGTGCCTGGAGTGTACTAAGCTCTGGGGCCAACGTCCTGACTTTC. Full variable domain (rest looked up from reference TRBV30 and TRBJ2-6): SQTIHQWPATLVQPVGSPLSLECTVEGTSNPNLYWYRQAAGRGLQLLFYSVGIGQISSEVPQNLSASRPQDRQFILSSKKLLLSDSGFYLCAWSVLSSGANVLTFGAGSRLTVL.

The J gene is TRBJ1-1, the V gene TRBV7-3, with TRBD1 as a possible D gene (6 bases). This CDR3 is built from 14 residues. Trimming shortened V by 5 bases and J by 2 bases, and 12 bases separated the two germline ends. The germline V gene has CDR1 SGHTA and CDR2 FQGTGA. The CDR3 here is CASSTGQSNTEAFF. The CDR3 DNA follows: TGTGCCAGCAGCACAGGACAGTCCAACACTGAAGCTTTCTTT.

This chain connects TRBV5-6 to TRBJ1-2; 9 bases are a match to TRBD1. The germline CDR1 and CDR2 sequences are SGHDT and YYEEEE. There are 15 residues in the CDR3. Trimming removed 0 bases from V and 2 bases from J; junction bases left unmatched: 2. The chain's CDR3 is CASSLGGTGNYGYTF. CDR3 in DNA: TGTGCCAGCAGCTTGGGGGGGACAGGGAACTATGGCTACACCTTC.

The chain couples TRBV5-1 to TRBJ2-1; 13 positions match TRBD2. Germline V gene sequence: CDR1 SGHRS, CDR2 YFSETQ. CDR3 size: 15 residues. V gave up 4 bases and J gave up 7 bases; unmatched junction bases: 5. CDR3 sequence: CASSLGLAGSNEQFF. The CDR3 nucleotides are TGCGCCAGCAGCCTGGGACTAGCGGGGAGTAATGAGCAGTTCTTC. The complete variable domain, with remaining parts taken from reference TRBV5-1 and TRBJ2-1, reads KAGVTQTPRYLIKTRGQQVTLSCSPISGHRSVSWYQQTPGQGLQFLFEYFSETQRNKGNFPGRFSGRQFSNSRSEMNVSTLELGDSALYLCASSLGLAGSNEQFFGPGTRLTVL.

The chain employs TRBV7-8 and TRBJ2-5, with 12 bases that match TRBD1. The V and J ends lost 5 bases and 7 bases, in that order; junction bases with no gene match: 2. This CDR3 has 13 residues. Germline lookup yields CDR1 SGHVS and CDR2 FQNEAQ. CDR3 residues: CASSPGQGATQYF. CDR3 DNA sequence: TGTGCCAGCAGCCCGGGACAGGGGGCGACCCAGTACTTC.

The gene calls are TRBV4-2 and TRBJ2-1, with D maybe TRBD2 (6 bases). This CDR3 contains 15 residues. CDR1 and CDR2 (germline): LGHNA, YNFKEQ. With 0 bases removed from V and 4 bases from J, the gap between germline ends came to 10 bases. CDR3 DNA sequence: TGTGCCAGCAGCCAAGACGACGGGAGTTACAATGAGCAGTTCTTC. Its translation is CASSQDDGSYNEQFF.

This clone was recorded a few times. The CDR3, as DNA: TGTGCCAGCAGCGAGGGAGGGCCCACTGATACGCAGTATTTT. Translation: CASSEGGPTDTQYF. The chain is built from TRBV9 and TRBJ2-3, with 7 bases that match TRBD2. The V segment lost 3 bases and the J segment 6 bases; nucleotides outside the gene matches: 7. The CDR3 is 14 amino acids. In germline, CDR1 is SGDLS, CDR2 YYNGEE. The whole variable domain, filled in from reference TRBV9 and TRBJ2-3, reads DSGVTQTPKHLITATGQRVTLRCSPRSGDLSVYWYQQSLDQGLQFLIQYYNGEERAKGNILERFSAQQFPDLHSELNLSSLELGDSALYFCASSEGGPTDTQYFGPGTRLTVL.

The V and J genes are TRBV2 and TRBJ1-1; no firm D call. CDR3 length: 13 amino acids. Germline V gene data show CDR1 as SNHLY and CDR2 as FYNNEI. Trimming took 8 bases from V and 6 from J, leaving 16 bases between them. The CDR3 coding sequence is TGTGCCAGCCGCTTGGAGGTGCGACCTGAAGCTTTCTTT. The encoded protein is CASRLEVRPEAFF.

The count of this clone is one. The chain combines TRBV5-4 with TRBJ1-3, with 7 bases that match TRBD1. Germline V gives CDR1 SGHNT, CDR2 YYREEE (reference sequence). The CDR3 is 15 residues long. V trimming: 4 bases; J trimming: 4 bases; junction bases outside the gene matches: 8. This CDR3 is CASSGEVTGGNTIYF. The CDR3, as DNA: TGTGCCAGCAGCGGGGAAGTGACAGGGGGAAACACCATATATTTT.

V gene TRBV19 combines with J gene TRBJ2-1; 9 nucleotides align to TRBD2. Germline V gives CDR1 LNHDA, CDR2 SQIVND (reference sequence). This CDR3 is 15 amino acids long. The trim removed 3 bases at V and 8 bases at J, leaving 8 bases unmatched. CDR3 amino acids: CASSMDSGSGDEQFF. The CDR3 region has the DNA TGTGCCAGTAGTATGGATAGCGGGAGCGGAGATGAGCAGTTCTTC.

This clone came up once. V and J are TRBV2 and TRBJ2-1, with TRBD2 matching over 10 bases. The V gene end was trimmed by 6 bases and the J gene end by 5 bases; junction bases not matched to a gene: 7. CDR1 is SNHLY and CDR2 is FYNNEI in the germline V gene. The CDR3 loop spans 15 amino acids. As DNA, the CDR3 is TGTGCCAGCAGGCCAACTAGCGGGGTCCACAATGAGCAGTTCTTC. This gives the protein CASRPTSGVHNEQFF.

This chain uses TRBV6-1 with TRBJ2-5; perhaps TRBD1 as D (5 bases). Trimming removed 0 bases at V and 2 bases at J, with 10 bases between. Germline CDR1 is MNHNS and CDR2 is SASEGT. The CDR3 contains 15 residues. This CDR3 reads CASSEAPDRQETQYF. CDR3 bases: TGTGCCAGCAGTGAAGCGCCTGACAGACAAGAGACCCAGTACTTC.

The rearrangement links TRBV28 to TRBJ1-5; 9 nucleotides align to TRBD1. V lost 5 bases and J lost 2; bases outside the gene matches: 10. The CDR3 consists of 17 residues. The germline gives CDR1 MDHEN, CDR2 SYDVKM. CDR3 sequence: CASSPLLGQGRNQPQHF. The DNA of the CDR3 is TGTGCCAGCAGTCCCCTCCTCGGACAGGGGCGCAATCAGCCCCAGCATTTT. The full variable domain, in which reference TRBV28 and TRBJ1-5 provide the parts outside the CDR3, is DVKVTQSSRYLVKRTGEKVFLECVQDMDHENMFWYRQDPGLGLRLIYFSYDVKMKEKGDIPEGYSVSREKKERFSLILESASTNQTSMYLCASSPLLGQGRNQPQHFGDGTRLSIL.

The rearrangement links TRBV5-4 to TRBJ2-2, with 8 bases aligning to TRBD1. In germline, CDR1 is SGHNT, CDR2 YYREEE (reference sequence). This CDR3 has 17 residues. V lost 4 bases to trimming and J lost 0 bases; unmatched junction nucleotides: 8. CDR3 residues: CASSPPGQGTNTGELFF. Written as DNA, the CDR3 is TGTGCCAGCAGCCCCCCCGGACAGGGAACGAACACCGGGGAGCTGTTTTTT.

The genes are TRBV7-6 and TRBJ2-2, with 7 nucleotides matching TRBD2. Per germline, CDR1 SGHVS and CDR2 FNYEAQ. CDR3 length: 15 residues. J lost 4 bases, V lost 4 bases, and 6 bases had no gene match. The CDR3 spells CASSSPSGITGELFF. In DNA, the CDR3 is TGTGCCAGCAGCTCCCCTAGCGGCATCACCGGGGAGCTGTTTTTT.